This TCR beta chain was recovered during a study of cytomegalovirus exposure and HLA in healthy donors. As for the study in general: The Caucasian-associated ancestry cluster contained around four fifths of the roughly 370 genotyped donors.

Germline CDR1 and CDR2: SGHTA and FQGTGA. The CDR3 spans 15 residues. Trimming left V 4 bases short and J 2 bases short, with 12 bases between. Whole-study findings and limits: TCR beta chains associated with HLA were, in a later analysis, more clonally expanded than equally common others.

The primer mix had 60 Vbeta and 13 Jbeta primers. Here immunoSEQ multiplex PCR was the method, and the copy in TCRdb shows in-frame clones only, minus some. The sample lists some 120,000 clones, 65% to 80% seen once, with around 13% in the top ten. Comments on this clone: Antigen: not known.

The chain employs TRBV7-3 and TRBJ2-1; D is unresolved. This clonotype was sampled from a woman aged 55-70 years in good health and CMV-seropositive. Source material: PBMCs. The CDR3 is CASSSQVGPYNEQFF. CDR3 nucleotides: TGTGCCAGCAGCTCCCAGGTTGGTCCCTACAATGAGCAGTTCTTC.